These T cell receptor beta chains were read from a single sample in a study of shared clonotypes between healthy human individuals. Method: immunoSEQ multiplex PCR; TCRdb's copy keeps in-frame clones and lacks some. Counted here are nearly 500,000 clones, 76% occurring once; the ten biggest clones make up 10% to 15%. Source material: PBMCs. The receptors derive from a woman in her forties in good health. Some clones in this sample may be carry-over from other donors' samples. CDR3s include the opening cysteine and the closing phenylalanine or tryptophan. D genes are given only for firm matches. Rows may omit the clone size; those that give it use once, few, many or a size class.

CDR3nt	CDR3aa	d_gene	j_gene	v_gene	abundance
TGCGCCAGCAGTGAGTCCAGGAGGGTGGATACGCAGTATTTT	CASSESRRVDTQYF	.	TRBJ2-3	TRBV10-1	.
TGTGCCAGCGGGACTAGCGGGAGAGGGGGCACAGATACGCAGTATTTT	CASGTSGRGGTDTQYF	TRBD2	TRBJ2-3	TRBV6-6	.
TGTGCCAGTAGTATACAGGGACAGGGAAGCAATCAGCCCCAGCATTTT	CASSIQGQGSNQPQHF	TRBD1	TRBJ1-5	TRBV19	.
TGTGCCAGCAGCGCCCTTAGAGCGGGCTACGAGCAGTACTTC	CASSALRAGYEQYF	.	TRBJ2-7	TRBV9	few
TGTGCCAGCAGTGTCCCGGACAGCCGCTCTGGGGCCAACGTCCTGACTTTC	CASSVPDSRSGANVLTF	.	TRBJ2-6	TRBV28	once
TGTGCCAGCAGCGTAACAAGCGGGTGGGATGAGCAGTTCTTC	CASSVTSGWDEQFF	.	TRBJ2-1	TRBV9	.
TGTGCCAGCAGCTTAACTAGCGGGAGTGACGAGACCCAGTACTTC	CASSLTSGSDETQYF	TRBD2	TRBJ2-5	TRBV7-2	.
TGTGCCAGCAGCCGGACAGGGGGCTACGAGCAGTACTTC	CASSRTGGYEQYF	TRBD1	TRBJ2-7	TRBV11-2	once
TGTGCCAGCAGCTGCCGGGAGAGAAAAGAGACCCAGTACTTC	CASSCRERKETQYF	.	TRBJ2-5	TRBV12-1	.
TGTGCCAGCAGCCCCCAACCCCAAGAGACCCAGTACTTC	CASSPQPQETQYF	.	TRBJ2-5	TRBV7-3	.
TGTGCCAGCAGTGAAGAGTTTAGCAATCAGCCCCAGCATTTT	CASSEEFSNQPQHF	.	TRBJ1-5	TRBV6-1	.
TGTGCCAGCAGCTTGGGACAGGGGGCGAACACCGGGGAGCTGTTTTTT	CASSLGQGANTGELFF	TRBD1	TRBJ2-2	TRBV7-3	.
TGTGCCAGCAGCTTAGTCCTAGGGAACACCGGGGAGCTGTTTTTT	CASSLVLGNTGELFF	.	TRBJ2-2	TRBV7-2	.
TGTGCCAGCAGGTCACCGGGGGAGCTGTTTTTT	CASRSPGELFF	.	TRBJ2-2	TRBV28	.
TGTGCCACGGTAGGAGGGACTAGAGACTACGAGCAGTACTTC	CATVGGTRDYEQYF	TRBD2	TRBJ2-7	TRBV28	once
TGTGCCACCAGCAGAGATCGGCTAGCACCCCATGAGCAGTTCTTC	CATSRDRLAPHEQFF	.	TRBJ2-1	TRBV15	.
TGTGCCAGCAGTACCCTGTTCTACAATGAGCAGTTCTTC	CASSTLFYNEQFF	.	TRBJ2-1	TRBV14	.
TGTGCCAGCAGCTTGGGGCAGGGTTACACTGAAGCTTTCTTT	CASSLGQGYTEAFF	.	TRBJ1-1	TRBV5-8	.
TGTGCCAGCAGTGATTGGGACAGGGGGAACACCGGGGAGCTGTTTTTT	CASSDWDRGNTGELFF	TRBD1	TRBJ2-2	TRBV2	.
TGTGCCACGCTAACAAGTTCTTCCTACAATGAGCAGTTCTTC	CATLTSSSYNEQFF	.	TRBJ2-1	TRBV10-3	.
TGTGCCAGCAGCTTAAAATCCCCGGGACAGGGAACTGAAGCTTTCTTT	CASSLKSPGQGTEAFF	TRBD1	TRBJ1-1	TRBV7-2	once
TGTGCCAGCAGTTTTCCCTTTCCGGGACTAGCGGGTCCGAGCTCCTACGAGCAGTACTTC	CASSFPFPGLAGPSSYEQYF	TRBD2	TRBJ2-7	TRBV28	.
TGTGCCAGCAGCAGAGAGGGGAAGCCTAATGAAAAACTGTTTTTT	CASSREGKPNEKLFF	.	TRBJ1-4	TRBV7-9	few
TGTGCCAGCAGCTTGGACCCAGCAACTAATGAAAAACTGTTTTTT	CASSLDPATNEKLFF	.	TRBJ1-4	TRBV5-4	.
TGTGCCAGCAGTCCCCGGACACTCGGGGAGACCCAGTACTTC	CASSPRTLGETQYF	.	TRBJ2-5	TRBV27	.
TGTGCCAGCAGCGACCCTCTAGCGGGAGGGGACGAGCAGTACTTC	CASSDPLAGGDEQYF	.	TRBJ2-7	TRBV21-1	.
TGTGCCAGCAAAGGGGCTGGCACAGATACGCAGTATTTT	CASKGAGTDTQYF	.	TRBJ2-3	TRBV27	.
TGTGCCAGCAGCCCGAACGAAGGGGGATCTAACTATGGCTACACCTTC	CASSPNEGGSNYGYTF	.	TRBJ1-2	TRBV11-2	.
TGTGCCAGCAGGGGGGGACAGGGACCACAAGAGACCCAGTACTTC	CASRGGQGPQETQYF	TRBD1	TRBJ2-5	TRBV6-1	.
TGTGCCAGCAGCTTCCTAGCGGGAGGACCGGGGGGCCAGTACTTC	CASSFLAGGPGGQYF	TRBD2	TRBJ2-5	TRBV7-2	many
TGTGCCAGCAGCTTACCTTCTAGCGGGAGCACCGGGGAGCTGTTTTTT	CASSLPSSGSTGELFF	TRBD2	TRBJ2-2	TRBV7-2	once
TGTGCCAGCAGCTTAGTTGAGACCCAGTACTTC	CASSLVETQYF	.	TRBJ2-5	TRBV7-9	.
TGTGCCAGCAGCTTACAGGGTTCCAACGAGCAGTACTTC	CASSLQGSNEQYF	.	TRBJ2-7	TRBV7-9	.
TGTGCCAGCAGCTTCCGGGACACCGGGGAGCTGTTTTTT	CASSFRDTGELFF	.	TRBJ2-2	TRBV5-4	.
TGTGCCAGCAGTAAAAGGGTGAACACTGAAGCCTTCTTT	CASSKRVNTEAFF	.	TRBJ1-1	TRBV28	.
TGTGCCAGCAGCCCAGCTCCACAGGCCCAACGCGAGACCCAGTACTTC	CASSPAPQAQRETQYF	.	TRBJ2-5	TRBV7-2	.
TGTGCCAGCAGCTTAGCGCGCCTGCGGCTCCAGGACCAGCATTTT	CASSLARLRLQDQHF	.	TRBJ1-5	TRBV7-8	.
TGTGCCAGCAGTCTTTCCGGGACTAGCGGGACGGGCGGGGAGCTGTTTTTT	CASSLSGTSGTGGELFF	TRBD2	TRBJ2-2	TRBV28	.
TGCGCCAGCAGCTTGGAGGCGAACACCGGGGAGCTGTTTTTT	CASSLEANTGELFF	.	TRBJ2-2	TRBV5-1	.
TGTGCCAGCTCACCACCCACTAGCGGAAACTACAATGAGCAGTTCTTC	CASSPPTSGNYNEQFF	TRBD2	TRBJ2-1	TRBV18	.
TGTGCCAGCAGTTACCTAGCGGGGAGCTCCTACGAGCAGTACTTC	CASSYLAGSSYEQYF	TRBD2	TRBJ2-7	TRBV6-6	.
TGTGCCAGCAGTTACGACAGGGATGTAGCCAAAAACATTCAGTACTTC	CASSYDRDVAKNIQYF	TRBD1	TRBJ2-4	TRBV6-5	.
TGTGCCAGCAGCTTAAACAGGGGCTCCAATGAGCAGTTCTTC	CASSLNRGSNEQFF	TRBD1	TRBJ2-1	TRBV7-3	.
TGTGCCAGCAGCCCAGGGGACTTGGGCTCTGGAAACACCATATATTTT	CASSPGDLGSGNTIYF	.	TRBJ1-3	TRBV9	.
TGTGCCAGCACGGCAGCGAGCTCCTACAATGAGCAGTTCTTC	CASTAASSYNEQFF	.	TRBJ2-1	TRBV6-1	.